These 7 T cell receptor beta chains were all obtained from the same sample, sequenced in a study of blood T cell repertoires in COVID-19. The method was immunoSEQ multiplex PCR; TCRdb's version includes in-frame clones alone and lacks a portion of them. This repertoire shows about 350,000 clones, around 90% found once; its top ten account for about 3.9%. Sequenced material: peripheral blood. These receptors were collected from a woman aged 55 to 70 with COVID-19, enrolled during active disease.

This clone has a single count. This chain links TRBV19 with TRBJ1-2, with 8 nucleotides matching TRBD1. From germline, CDR1 is LNHDA and CDR2 SQIVND (reference sequence). This CDR3 contains 15 residues. Losses at the gene ends were 4 bases for V and 2 bases for J; bases not matched to a gene: 6. The DNA of the CDR3 is TGTGCCAGTAGTACCAGGGGGCTGGAGAACTATGGCTACACCTTC. Translated, it gives CASSTRGLENYGYTF.

As for this clone: The same CDR3 also results from other DNA sequences found in this sample. The chain has TRBV2 and TRBJ1-5, with 7 bases that match TRBD1. The germline gives CDR1 SNHLY, CDR2 FYNNEI. The V segment lost 4 bases and the J segment 1 base; nucleotides outside the gene matches: 1. CDR3 size: 14 residues. CDR3 DNA: TGTGCCAGCAGTGGGGACAGCAGCAATCAGCCCCAGCATTTT. Encoded protein: CASSGDSSNQPQHF.

The chain couples TRBV27 to TRBJ2-7, with 11 bases that match TRBD1. This CDR3 contains 21 residues. Germline V gene sequence: CDR1 MNHEY, CDR2 SMNVEV (reference sequence). J gave up 3 bases and V 2 bases, and 21 bases lay outside the gene matches. DNA of the CDR3: TGTGCCAGCAGTTTAAGAGGTATTAAGGACAGGGGGCAGAGGGGTAGCTACGAGCAGTACTTC. Its protein product is CASSLRGIKDRGQRGSYEQYF.

The rearrangement links TRBV7-2 to TRBJ2-5, with 7 bases identical to TRBD2. CDR3 length equals 15 residues. Trimming removed 5 bases from V and 3 bases from J; junction bases left unmatched: 9. Germline loops: CDR1 SGHTA, CDR2 FQGNSA. CDR3 sequence (DNA): TGTGCCAGCAGCCCAGCGGGGACCCTTAAAGAGACCCAGTACTTC. Translated, it gives CASSPAGTLKETQYF.

J is TRBJ2-5 and V is TRBV9; D is ambiguous. Per germline, CDR1 SGDLS and CDR2 YYNGEE. V lost 0 bases to trimming and J lost 4 bases, with 13 bases between them. CDR3 length: 15 amino acids. CDR3 protein: CASSVALLEGETQYF. In DNA, the CDR3 is TGTGCCAGCAGCGTAGCTCTTCTAGAAGGAGAGACCCAGTACTTC. Full variable domain (outside the CDR3, taken from reference TRBV9 and TRBJ2-5): DSGVTQTPKHLITATGQRVTLRCSPRSGDLSVYWYQQSLDQGLQFLIQYYNGEERAKGNILERFSAQQFPDLHSELNLSSLELGDSALYFCASSVALLEGETQYFGPGTRLLVL.

This chain connects TRBV20-1 to TRBJ1-1; D gene ambiguous. The V end was cut by 4 bases, the J end by 6 bases, with 9 bases between. This CDR3 has 11 amino acids. Looked up from germline, CDR1 is DFQATT and CDR2 is SNEGSKA (reference sequence). CDR3 sequence (DNA): TGCAGTGCTAAGGGAGTTCCTGAAGCTTTCTTT. Translated, it gives CSAKGVPEAFF.

The chain is built from TRBV6-5 and TRBJ1-5, with D maybe TRBD1 (6 bases). V was pared by 2 bases and J by 6 bases, with 14 bases between. This CDR3 is 15 amino acids long. Germline CDR1 and CDR2: MNHEY and SVGAGI. Here the CDR3 DNA reads TGTGCCAGCAGTTACGGGGGGGGCGGAGGTCAGCCCCAGCATTTT. Amino acid sequence: CASSYGGGGGQPQHF.